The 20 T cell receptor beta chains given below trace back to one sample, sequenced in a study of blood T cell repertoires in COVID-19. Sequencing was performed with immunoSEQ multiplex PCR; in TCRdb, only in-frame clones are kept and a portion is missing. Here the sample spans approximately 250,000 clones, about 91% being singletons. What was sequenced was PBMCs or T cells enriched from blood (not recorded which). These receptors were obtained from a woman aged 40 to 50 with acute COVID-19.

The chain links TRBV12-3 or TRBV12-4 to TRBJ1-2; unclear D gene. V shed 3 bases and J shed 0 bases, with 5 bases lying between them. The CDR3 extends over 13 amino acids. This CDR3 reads CASSFYPNYGYTF. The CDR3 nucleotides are TGTGCCAGCAGTTTCTATCCTAACTATGGCTACACCTTC.

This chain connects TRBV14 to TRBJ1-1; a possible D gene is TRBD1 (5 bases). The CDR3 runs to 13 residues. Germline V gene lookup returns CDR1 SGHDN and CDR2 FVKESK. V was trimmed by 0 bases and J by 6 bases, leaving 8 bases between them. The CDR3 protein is CASSQEGESEAFF. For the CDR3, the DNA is TGTGCCAGCAGCCAAGAAGGGGAATCTGAAGCTTTCTTT.

The DNA of the CDR3 is TGTGCCAGCAGCCAAGATAGTAGCGGGAGTTTCGAGCAGTTCTTC. As protein: CASSQDSSGSFEQFF. V is TRBV3-1 (or the pseudogene TRBV3-2) and J is TRBJ2-1; 9 positions agree with TRBD2. In germline, CDR1 is LGHDT, CDR2 YNNKEL (reference sequence). Trimming cost V 0 bases and J 10 bases; bases outside gene matches: 7. The CDR3 consists of 15 residues.

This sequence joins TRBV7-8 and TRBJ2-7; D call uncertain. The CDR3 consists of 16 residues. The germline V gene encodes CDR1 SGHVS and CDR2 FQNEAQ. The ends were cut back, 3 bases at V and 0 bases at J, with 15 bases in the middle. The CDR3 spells CASSFLNRDSSYEQYF. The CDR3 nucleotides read TGTGCCAGCAGCTTTCTCAACAGAGATAGCTCCTACGAGCAGTACTTC.

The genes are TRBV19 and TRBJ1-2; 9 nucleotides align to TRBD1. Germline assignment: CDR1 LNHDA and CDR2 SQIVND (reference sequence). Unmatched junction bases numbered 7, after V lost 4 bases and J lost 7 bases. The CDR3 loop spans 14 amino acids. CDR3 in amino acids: CASSTKQGALGYTF. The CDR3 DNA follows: TGTGCCAGTAGTACTAAACAGGGGGCGCTTGGCTACACCTTC.

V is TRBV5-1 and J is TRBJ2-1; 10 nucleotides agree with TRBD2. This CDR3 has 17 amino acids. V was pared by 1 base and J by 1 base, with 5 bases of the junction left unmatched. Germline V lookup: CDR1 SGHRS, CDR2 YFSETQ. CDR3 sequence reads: CASSLSPSGSSYNEQFF. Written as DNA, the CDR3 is TGCGCCAGCAGCTTGTCGCCTAGCGGGAGTTCCTACAATGAGCAGTTCTTC.

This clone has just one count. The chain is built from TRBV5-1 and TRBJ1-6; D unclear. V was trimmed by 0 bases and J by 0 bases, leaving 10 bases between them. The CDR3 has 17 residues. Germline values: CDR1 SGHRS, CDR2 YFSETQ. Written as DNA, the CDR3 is TGCGCCAGCAGCTTGGGTCTATCAGGCTCCTATAATTCACCCCTCCACTTT. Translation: CASSLGLSGSYNSPLHF.

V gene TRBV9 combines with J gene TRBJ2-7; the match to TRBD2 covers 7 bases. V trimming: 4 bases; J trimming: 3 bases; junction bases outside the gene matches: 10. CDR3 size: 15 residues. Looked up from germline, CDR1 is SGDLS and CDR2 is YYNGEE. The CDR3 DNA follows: TGTGCCAGCAGCATTTCTGGCGGGAGCCACTACGAGCAGTACTTC. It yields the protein CASSISGGSHYEQYF. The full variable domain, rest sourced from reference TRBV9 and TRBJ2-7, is DSGVTQTPKHLITATGQRVTLRCSPRSGDLSVYWYQQSLDQGLQFLIQYYNGEERAKGNILERFSAQQFPDLHSELNLSSLELGDSALYFCASSISGGSHYEQYFGPGTRLTVT.

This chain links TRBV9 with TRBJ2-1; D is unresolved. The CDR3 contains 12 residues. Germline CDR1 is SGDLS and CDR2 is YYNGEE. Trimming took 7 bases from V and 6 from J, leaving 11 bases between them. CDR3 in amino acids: CASGRVGNEQFF. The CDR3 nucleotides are TGTGCCAGCGGTAGAGTTGGCAATGAGCAGTTCTTC. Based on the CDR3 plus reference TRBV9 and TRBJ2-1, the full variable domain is DSGVTQTPKHLITATGQRVTLRCSPRSGDLSVYWYQQSLDQGLQFLIQYYNGEERAKGNILERFSAQQFPDLHSELNLSSLELGDSALYFCASGRVGNEQFFGPGTRLTVL.

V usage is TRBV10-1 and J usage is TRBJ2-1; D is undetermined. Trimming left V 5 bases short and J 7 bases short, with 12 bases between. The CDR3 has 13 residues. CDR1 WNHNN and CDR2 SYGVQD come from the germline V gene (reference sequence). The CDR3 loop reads CASSLSTANEQFF. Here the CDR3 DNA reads TGCGCCAGCAGTTTATCTACAGCTAATGAGCAGTTCTTC.

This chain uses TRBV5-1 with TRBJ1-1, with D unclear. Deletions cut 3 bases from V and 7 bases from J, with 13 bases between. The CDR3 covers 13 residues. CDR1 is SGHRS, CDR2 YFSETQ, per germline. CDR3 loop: CASSSSTVGEAFF. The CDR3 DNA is TGCGCCAGCAGCTCTTCCACAGTGGGTGAAGCTTTCTTT.

CDR3 DNA: TGTGCCAGCAGCCAGGGACAGGCAAGCAATCAGCCCCAGCATTTT. Its protein product is CASSQGQASNQPQHF. This chain links TRBV11-2 with TRBJ1-5; TRBD1 agrees at 8 bases. The CDR3 length is 15 residues. V shed 5 bases, J shed 1 base, and the junction held 4 bases outside the gene matches. Germline values: CDR1 SGHAT, CDR2 FQNNGV.

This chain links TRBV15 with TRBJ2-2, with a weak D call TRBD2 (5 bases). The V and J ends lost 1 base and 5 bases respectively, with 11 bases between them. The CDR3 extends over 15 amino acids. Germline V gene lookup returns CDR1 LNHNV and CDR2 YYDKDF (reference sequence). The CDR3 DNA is TGTGCCACCAGCAGAGTTCGGACTGGAACCGGGGAGCTGTTTTTT. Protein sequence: CATSRVRTGTGELFF.

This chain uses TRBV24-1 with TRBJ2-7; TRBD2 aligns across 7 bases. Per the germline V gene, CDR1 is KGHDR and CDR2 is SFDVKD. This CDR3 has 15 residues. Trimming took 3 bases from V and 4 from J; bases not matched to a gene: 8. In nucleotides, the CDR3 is TGTGCCACCAGTGATCCCGGGACTACTGAATACGAGCAGTACTTC. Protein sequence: CATSDPGTTEYEQYF.

The DNA for the CDR3 is TGTGCCAGCGACAGGGGGGGTAGCAATCAGCCCCAGCATTTT. Its protein product is CASDRGGSNQPQHF. The chain carries TRBV10-3 and TRBJ1-5, with TRBD1 identical over 9 bases. The CDR3 runs 14 residues. Germline values: CDR1 ENHRY, CDR2 SYGVKD. With 10 bases clipped from V and 0 bases from J, the junction kept 4 bases outside the gene matches.

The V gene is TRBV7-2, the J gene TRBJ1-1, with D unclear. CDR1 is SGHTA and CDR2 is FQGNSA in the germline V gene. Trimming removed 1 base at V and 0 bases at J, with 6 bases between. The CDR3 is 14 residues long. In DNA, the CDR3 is TGTGCCAGCAGCTTAGGACACCTGAACACTGAAGCTTTCTTT. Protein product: CASSLGHLNTEAFF. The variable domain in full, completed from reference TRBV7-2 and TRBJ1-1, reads GAGVSQSPSNKVTEKGKDVELRCDPISGHTALYWYRQSLGQGLEFLIYFQGNSAPDKSGLPSDRFSAERTGGSVSTLTIQRTQQEDSAVYLCASSLGHLNTEAFFGQGTRLTVV.

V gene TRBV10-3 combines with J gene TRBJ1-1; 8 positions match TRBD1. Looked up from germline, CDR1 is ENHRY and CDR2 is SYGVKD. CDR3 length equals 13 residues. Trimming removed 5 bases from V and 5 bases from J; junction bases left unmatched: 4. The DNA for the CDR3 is TGTGCCATCAGTTTACAGGGGGTGACTGAAGCTTTCTTT. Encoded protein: CAISLQGVTEAFF.

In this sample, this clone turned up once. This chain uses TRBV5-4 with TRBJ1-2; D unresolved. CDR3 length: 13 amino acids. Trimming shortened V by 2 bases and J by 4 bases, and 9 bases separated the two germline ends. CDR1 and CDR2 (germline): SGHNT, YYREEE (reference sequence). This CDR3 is CASSFGEAYGYTF. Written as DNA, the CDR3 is TGTGCCAGCAGCTTTGGGGAGGCCTATGGCTACACCTTC.

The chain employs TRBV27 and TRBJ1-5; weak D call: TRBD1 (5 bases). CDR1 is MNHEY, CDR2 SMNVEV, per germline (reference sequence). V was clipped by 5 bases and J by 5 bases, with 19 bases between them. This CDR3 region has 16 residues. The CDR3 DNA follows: TGTGCCAGCAGTCCACTAGCCGGGACGCCCGATCAGCCCCAGCATTTT. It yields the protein CASSPLAGTPDQPQHF.

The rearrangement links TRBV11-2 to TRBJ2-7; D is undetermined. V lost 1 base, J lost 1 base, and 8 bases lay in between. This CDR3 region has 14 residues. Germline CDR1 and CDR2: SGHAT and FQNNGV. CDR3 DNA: TGTGCCAGCAGCTTAGCCCTCCTTTCCTACGAGCAGTACGTC. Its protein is CASSLALLSYEQYV.